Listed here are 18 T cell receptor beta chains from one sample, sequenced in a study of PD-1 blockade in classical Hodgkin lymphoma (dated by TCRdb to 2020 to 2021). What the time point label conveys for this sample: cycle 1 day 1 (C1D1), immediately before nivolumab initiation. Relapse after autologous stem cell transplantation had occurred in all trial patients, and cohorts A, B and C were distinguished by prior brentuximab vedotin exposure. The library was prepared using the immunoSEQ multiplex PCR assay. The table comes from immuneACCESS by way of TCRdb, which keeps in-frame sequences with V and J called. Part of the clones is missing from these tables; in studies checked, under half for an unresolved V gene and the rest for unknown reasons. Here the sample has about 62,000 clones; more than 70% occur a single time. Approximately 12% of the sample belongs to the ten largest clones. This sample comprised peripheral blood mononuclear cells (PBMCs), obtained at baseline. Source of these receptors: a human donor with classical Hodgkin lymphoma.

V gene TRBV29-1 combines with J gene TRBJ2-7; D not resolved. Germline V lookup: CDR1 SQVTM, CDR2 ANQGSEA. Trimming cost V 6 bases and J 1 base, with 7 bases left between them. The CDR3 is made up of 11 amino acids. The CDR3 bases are TGCAGCGTCGAACATTCCTACGAGCAGTACTTC. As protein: CSVEHSYEQYF.

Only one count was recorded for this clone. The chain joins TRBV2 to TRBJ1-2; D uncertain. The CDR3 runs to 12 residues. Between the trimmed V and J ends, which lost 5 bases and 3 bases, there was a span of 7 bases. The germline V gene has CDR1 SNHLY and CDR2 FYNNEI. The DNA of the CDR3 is TGTGCCAGCAGTTCGGCCGACTATGGCTACACCTTC. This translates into CASSSADYGYTF.

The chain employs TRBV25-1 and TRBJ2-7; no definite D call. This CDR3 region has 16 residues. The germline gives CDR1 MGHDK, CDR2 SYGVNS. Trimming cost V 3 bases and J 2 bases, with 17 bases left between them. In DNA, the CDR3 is TGTGCCAGCAGTGACCTAAAGGGCCCCTCTCCCTACGAGCAGTACTTC. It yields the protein CASSDLKGPSPYEQYF.

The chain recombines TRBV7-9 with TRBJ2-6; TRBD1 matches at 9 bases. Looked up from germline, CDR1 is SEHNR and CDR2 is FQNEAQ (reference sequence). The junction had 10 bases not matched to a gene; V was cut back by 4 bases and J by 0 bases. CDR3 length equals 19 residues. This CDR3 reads CASSSFRDREISGANVLTF. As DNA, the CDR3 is TGTGCCAGCAGCTCCTTCCGGGACAGGGAGATCTCTGGGGCCAACGTCCTGACTTTC.

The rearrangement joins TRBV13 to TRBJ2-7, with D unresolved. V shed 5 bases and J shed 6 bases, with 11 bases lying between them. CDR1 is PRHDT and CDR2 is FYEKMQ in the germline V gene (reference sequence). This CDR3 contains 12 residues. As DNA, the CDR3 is TGTGCCAGCAGCCCCTCTAGAGGCGAGCAGTACTTC. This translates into CASSPSRGEQYF.

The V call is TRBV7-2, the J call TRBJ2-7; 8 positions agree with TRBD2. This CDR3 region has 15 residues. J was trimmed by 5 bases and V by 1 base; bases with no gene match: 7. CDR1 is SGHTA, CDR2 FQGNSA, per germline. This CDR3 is CASSLGPGGRDEQYF. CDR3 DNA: TGTGCCAGCAGCTTAGGTCCGGGGGGGCGTGACGAGCAGTACTTC.

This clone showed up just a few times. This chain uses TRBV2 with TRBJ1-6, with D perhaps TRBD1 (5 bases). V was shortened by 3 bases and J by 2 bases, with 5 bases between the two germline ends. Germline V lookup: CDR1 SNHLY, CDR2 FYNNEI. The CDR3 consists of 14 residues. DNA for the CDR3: TGTGCCAGCAGTGAGGGGGCCTATAATTCACCCCTCCACTTT. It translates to CASSEGAYNSPLHF.

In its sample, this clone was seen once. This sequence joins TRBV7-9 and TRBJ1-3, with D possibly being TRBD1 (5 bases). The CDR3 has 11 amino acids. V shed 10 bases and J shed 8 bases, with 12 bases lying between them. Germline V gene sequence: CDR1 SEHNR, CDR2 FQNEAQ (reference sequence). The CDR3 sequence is CATQGGDTIYF. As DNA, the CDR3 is TGTGCCACCCAGGGAGGGGACACCATATATTTT.

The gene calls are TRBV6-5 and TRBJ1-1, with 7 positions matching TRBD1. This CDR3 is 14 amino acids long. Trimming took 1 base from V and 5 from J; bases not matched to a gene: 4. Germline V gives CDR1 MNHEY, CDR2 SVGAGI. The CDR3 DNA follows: TGTGCCAGCAGTTACTTGACAGGGACGACTGAAGCTTTCTTT. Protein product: CASSYLTGTTEAFF.

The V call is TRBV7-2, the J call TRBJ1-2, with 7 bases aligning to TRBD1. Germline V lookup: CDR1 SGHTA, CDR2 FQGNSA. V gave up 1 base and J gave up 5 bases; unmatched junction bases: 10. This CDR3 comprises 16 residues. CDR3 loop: CASSLVGTGTEYGYTF. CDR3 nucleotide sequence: TGTGCCAGCAGCTTAGTAGGGACCGGGACAGAATATGGCTACACCTTC.

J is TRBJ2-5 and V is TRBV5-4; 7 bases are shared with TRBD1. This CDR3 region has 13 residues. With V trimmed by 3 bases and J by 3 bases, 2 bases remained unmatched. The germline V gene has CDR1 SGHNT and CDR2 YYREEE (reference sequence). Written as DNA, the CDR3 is TGTGCCAGCAGCTGGCAGGGGGAAGAGACCCAGTACTTC. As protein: CASSWQGEETQYF.

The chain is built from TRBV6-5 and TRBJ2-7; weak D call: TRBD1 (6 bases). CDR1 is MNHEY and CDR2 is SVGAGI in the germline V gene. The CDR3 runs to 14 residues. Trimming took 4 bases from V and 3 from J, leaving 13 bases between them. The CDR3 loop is CASSSSGVDYEQYF. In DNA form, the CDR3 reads TGTGCCAGCAGTTCGTCAGGGGTTGACTACGAGCAGTACTTC.

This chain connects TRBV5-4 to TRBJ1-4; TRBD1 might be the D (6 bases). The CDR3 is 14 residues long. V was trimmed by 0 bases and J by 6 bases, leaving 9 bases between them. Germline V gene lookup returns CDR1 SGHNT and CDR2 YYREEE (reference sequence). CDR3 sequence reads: CASSLDRVDEKLFF. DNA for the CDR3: TGTGCCAGCAGCTTGGACAGGGTAGATGAAAAACTGTTTTTT. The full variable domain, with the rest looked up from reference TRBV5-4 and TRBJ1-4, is ETGVTQSPTHLIKTRGQQVTLRCSSQSGHNTVSWYQQALGQGPQFIFQYYREEENGRGNFPPRFSGLQFPNYSSELNVNALELDDSALYLCASSLDRVDEKLFFGSGTQLSVL.

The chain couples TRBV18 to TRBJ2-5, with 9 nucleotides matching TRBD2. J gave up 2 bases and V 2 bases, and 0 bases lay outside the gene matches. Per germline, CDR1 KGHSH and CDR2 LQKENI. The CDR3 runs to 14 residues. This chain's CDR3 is CASSPGLAQETQYF. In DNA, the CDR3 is TGTGCCAGCTCACCAGGACTAGCGCAAGAGACCCAGTACTTC.

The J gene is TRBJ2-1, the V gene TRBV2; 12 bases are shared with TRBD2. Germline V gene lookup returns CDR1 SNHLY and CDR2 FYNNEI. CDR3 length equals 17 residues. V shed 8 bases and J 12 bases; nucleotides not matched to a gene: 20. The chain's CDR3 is CASAQVLAGGTEHGQFF. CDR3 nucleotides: TGTGCCAGCGCCCAAGTCCTAGCGGGGGGGACCGAACACGGGCAGTTCTTC.

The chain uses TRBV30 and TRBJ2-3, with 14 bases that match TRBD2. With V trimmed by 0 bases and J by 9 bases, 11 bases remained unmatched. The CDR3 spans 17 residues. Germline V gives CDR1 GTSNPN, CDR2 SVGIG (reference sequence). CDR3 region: CAWSVRGLAGGLSTQYF. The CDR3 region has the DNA TGTGCCTGGAGTGTACGAGGACTAGCGGGGGGCCTCTCCACGCAGTATTTT.

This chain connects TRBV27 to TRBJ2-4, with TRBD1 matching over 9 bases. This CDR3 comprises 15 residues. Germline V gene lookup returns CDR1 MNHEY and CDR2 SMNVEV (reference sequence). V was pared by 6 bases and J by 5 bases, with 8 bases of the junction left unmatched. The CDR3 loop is CASRGTGKGENIQYF. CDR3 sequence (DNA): TGTGCCAGCAGGGGGACAGGGAAGGGAGAAAACATTCAGTACTTC.

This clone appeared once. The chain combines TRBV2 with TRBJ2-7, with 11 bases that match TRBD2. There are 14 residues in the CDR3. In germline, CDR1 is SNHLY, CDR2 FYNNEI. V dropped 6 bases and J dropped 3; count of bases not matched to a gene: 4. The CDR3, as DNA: TGTGCCAGCAGGCAGACTAGCGGGGACTACGAGCAGTACTTC. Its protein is CASRQTSGDYEQYF.